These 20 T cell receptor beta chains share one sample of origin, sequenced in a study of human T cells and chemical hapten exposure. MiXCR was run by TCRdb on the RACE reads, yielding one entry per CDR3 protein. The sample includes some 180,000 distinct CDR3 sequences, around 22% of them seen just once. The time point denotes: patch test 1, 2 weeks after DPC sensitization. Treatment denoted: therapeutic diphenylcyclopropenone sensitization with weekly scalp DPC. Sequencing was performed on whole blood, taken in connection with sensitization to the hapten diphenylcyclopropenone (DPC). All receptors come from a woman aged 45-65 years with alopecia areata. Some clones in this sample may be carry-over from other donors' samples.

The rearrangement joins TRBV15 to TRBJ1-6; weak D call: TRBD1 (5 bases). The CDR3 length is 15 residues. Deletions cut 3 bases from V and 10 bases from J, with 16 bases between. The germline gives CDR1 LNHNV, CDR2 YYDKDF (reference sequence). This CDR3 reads CATSRGGSKGSPLHF. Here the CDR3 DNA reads TGTGCCACCAGCAGGGGAGGGTCGAAGGGGTCACCCCTCCACTTT.

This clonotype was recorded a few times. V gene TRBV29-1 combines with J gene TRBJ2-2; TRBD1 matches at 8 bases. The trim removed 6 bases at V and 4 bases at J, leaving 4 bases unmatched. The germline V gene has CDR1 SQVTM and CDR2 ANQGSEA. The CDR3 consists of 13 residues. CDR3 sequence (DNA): TGCAGCGTGGCTACAGGGGGCACCGGGGAGCTGTTTTTT. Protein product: CSVATGGTGELFF.

CDR3 in amino acids: CASSLAGGRPGELFF. The CDR3 nucleotides read TGTGCCAGCAGCTTAGCCGGCGGGAGGCCCGGGGAGCTGTTTTTT. The chain carries TRBV7-9 and TRBJ2-2; TRBD2 matches at 8 bases. The CDR3 sequence is 15 residues long. V trimming: 0 bases; J trimming: 6 bases; junction bases outside the gene matches: 3. Germline assignment: CDR1 SEHNR and CDR2 FQNEAQ (reference sequence). The variable domain in full, completed from reference TRBV7-9 and TRBJ2-2, reads DTGVSQNPRHKITKRGQNVTFRCDPISEHNRLYWYRQTLGQGPEFLTYFQNEAQLEKSRLLSDRFSAERPKGSFSTLEIQRTEQGDSAMYLCASSLAGGRPGELFFGEGSRLTVL.

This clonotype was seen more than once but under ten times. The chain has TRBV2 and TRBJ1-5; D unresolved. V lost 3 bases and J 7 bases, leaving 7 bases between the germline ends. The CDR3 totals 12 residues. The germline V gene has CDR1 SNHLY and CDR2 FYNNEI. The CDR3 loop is CASSDASQPQHF. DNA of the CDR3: TGTGCCAGCAGTGACGCCTCGCAGCCCCAGCATTTT. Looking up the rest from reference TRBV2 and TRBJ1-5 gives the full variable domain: EPEVTQTPSHQVTQMGQEVILRCVPISNHLYFYWYRQILGQKVEFLVSFYNNEISEKSEIFDDQFSVERPDGSNFTLKIRSTKLEDSAMYFCASSDASQPQHFGDGTRLSIL.

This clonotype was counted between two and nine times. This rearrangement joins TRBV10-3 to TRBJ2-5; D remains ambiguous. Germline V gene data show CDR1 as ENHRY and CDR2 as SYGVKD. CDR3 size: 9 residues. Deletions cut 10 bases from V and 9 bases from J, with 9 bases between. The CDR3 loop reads CASRAAQYF. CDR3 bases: TGTGCCAGCCGTGCTGCCCAGTACTTC.

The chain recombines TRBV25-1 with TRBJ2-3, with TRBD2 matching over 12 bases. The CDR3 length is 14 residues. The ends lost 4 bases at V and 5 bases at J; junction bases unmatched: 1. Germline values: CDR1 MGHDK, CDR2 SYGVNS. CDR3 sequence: CASSGLAGEDTQYF. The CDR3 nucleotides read TGTGCCAGCAGTGGACTAGCGGGAGAAGATACGCAGTATTTT.

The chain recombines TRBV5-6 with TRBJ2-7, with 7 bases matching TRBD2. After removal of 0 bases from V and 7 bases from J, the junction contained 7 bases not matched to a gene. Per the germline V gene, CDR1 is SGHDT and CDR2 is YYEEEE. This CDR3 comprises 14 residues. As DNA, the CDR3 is TGTGCCAGCAGCTTGGGCCTAGCGGAGGGTGAGCAGTACTTC. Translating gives CASSLGLAEGEQYF.

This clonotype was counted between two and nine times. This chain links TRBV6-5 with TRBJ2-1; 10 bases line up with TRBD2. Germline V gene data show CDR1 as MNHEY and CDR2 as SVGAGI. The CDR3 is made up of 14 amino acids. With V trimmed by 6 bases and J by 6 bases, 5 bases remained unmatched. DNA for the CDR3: TGTGCCAGCAGGAGCGGGAGGGAAAGCAATGAGCAGTTCTTC. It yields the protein CASRSGRESNEQFF.

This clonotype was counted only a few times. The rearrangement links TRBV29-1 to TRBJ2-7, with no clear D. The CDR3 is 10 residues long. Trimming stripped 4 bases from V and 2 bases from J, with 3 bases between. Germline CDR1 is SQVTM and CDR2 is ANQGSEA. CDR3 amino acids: CSVATYEQYF. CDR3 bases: TGCAGCGTTGCCACCTACGAGCAGTACTTC.

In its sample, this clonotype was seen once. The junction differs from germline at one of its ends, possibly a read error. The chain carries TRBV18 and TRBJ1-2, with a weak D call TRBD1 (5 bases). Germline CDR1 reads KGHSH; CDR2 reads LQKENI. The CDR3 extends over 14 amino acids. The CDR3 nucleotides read TGTGCCAGCTCAGGATCGGGGGTTAACTGTGGCTACACCTTC. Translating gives CASSGSGVNCGYTF.

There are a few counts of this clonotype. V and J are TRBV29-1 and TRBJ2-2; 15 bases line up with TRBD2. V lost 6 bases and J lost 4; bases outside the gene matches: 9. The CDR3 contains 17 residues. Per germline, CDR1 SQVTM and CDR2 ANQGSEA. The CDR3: CSVRGGTSGRITGELFF. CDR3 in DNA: TGCAGCGTCCGCGGAGGGACTAGCGGGAGGATCACCGGGGAGCTGTTTTTT.

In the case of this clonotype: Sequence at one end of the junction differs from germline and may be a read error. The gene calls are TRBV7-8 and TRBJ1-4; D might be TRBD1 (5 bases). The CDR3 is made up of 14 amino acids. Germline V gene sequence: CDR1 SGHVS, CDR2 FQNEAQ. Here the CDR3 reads CVSSPRTTYEKLFF. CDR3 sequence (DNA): TGTGTCAGCAGCCCCCGGACAACCTATGAAAAACTGTTTTTT.

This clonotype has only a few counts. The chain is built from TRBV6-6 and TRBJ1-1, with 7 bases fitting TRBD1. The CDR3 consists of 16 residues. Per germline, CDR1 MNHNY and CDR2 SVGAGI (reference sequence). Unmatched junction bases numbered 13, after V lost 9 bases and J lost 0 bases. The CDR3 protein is CASWDSDLQLNTEAFF. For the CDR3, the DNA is TGTGCCAGTTGGGACAGTGACCTTCAACTGAACACTGAAGCTTTCTTT.

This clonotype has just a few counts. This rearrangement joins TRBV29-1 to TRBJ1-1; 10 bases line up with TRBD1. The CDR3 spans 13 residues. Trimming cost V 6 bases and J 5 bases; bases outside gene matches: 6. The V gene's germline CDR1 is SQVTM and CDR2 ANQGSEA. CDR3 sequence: CSVGGTGVTEAFF. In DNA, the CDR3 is TGCAGCGTCGGCGGGACAGGGGTGACTGAAGCTTTCTTT.

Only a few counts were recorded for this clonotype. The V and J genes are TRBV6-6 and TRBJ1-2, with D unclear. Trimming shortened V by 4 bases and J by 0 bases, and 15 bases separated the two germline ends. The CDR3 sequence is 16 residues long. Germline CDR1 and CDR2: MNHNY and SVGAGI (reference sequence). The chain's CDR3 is CASSLTLELANYGYTF. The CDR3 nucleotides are TGTGCCAGCAGTTTAACCTTGGAGCTGGCTAACTATGGCTACACCTTC.

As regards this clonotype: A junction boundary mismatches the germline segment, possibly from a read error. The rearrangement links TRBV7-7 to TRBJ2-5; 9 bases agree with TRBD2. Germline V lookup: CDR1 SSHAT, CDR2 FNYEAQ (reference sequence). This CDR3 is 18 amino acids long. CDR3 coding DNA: TGTGCTAGCAGCTTAGCGCCAAGCGGGAGGTCTTCCGGGGAGACCCAGTACTTC. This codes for CASSLAPSGRSSGETQYF.

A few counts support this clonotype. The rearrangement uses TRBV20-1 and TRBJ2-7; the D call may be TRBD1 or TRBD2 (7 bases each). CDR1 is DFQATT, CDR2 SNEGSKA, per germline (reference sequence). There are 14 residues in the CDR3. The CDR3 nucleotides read TGCAGCCTAAGAGCGGGACAGTACTCCTACGAGCAGTACTTC. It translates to CSLRAGQYSYEQYF.

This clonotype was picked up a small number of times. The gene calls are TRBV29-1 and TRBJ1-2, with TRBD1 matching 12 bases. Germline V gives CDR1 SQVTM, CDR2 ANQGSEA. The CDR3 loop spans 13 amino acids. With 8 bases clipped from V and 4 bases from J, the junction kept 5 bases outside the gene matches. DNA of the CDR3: TGCAGCTGTGCGGGACAGGGGGCCTATGGCTACACCTTC. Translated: CSCAGQGAYGYTF.

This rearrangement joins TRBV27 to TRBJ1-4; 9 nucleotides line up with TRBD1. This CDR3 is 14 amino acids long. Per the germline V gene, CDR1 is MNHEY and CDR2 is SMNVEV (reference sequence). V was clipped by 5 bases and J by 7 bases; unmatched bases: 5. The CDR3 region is CASSKTGGLEKLFF. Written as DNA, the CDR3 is TGTGCCAGCAGTAAGACAGGGGGACTTGAAAAACTGTTTTTT.

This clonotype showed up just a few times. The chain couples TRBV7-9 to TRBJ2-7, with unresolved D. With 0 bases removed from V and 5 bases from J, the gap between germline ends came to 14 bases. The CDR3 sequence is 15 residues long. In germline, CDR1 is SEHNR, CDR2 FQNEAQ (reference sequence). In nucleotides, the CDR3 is TGTGCCAGCAGCTTAGCGCTGGCTGCAAGGGACGAGCAGTACTTC. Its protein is CASSLALAARDEQYF.